This T cell receptor (beta chain) was captured in a study of read filtering for tumor transcriptome and immune sequencing. CDR1 and CDR2 from the germline V gene are SGHTA and FQGTGA. The CDR3 has 15 amino acids. V was shortened by 5 bases and J by 4 bases, with 15 bases between the two germline ends. Molecular barcoded adaptors covering alpha/delta and beta/gamma chains were used on about 0.4 ug RNA. TCRdb recomputed calls from the reads with MiXCR, one row per CDR3 protein. The table has tens of thousands of distinct CDR3 sequences, about 12% seen once; the top ten hold less than 15%. This clonotype has a count of ten or more.

This receptor was taken from a donor at least 40 years old with multiple myeloma. The chain is built from TRBV7-3 and TRBJ2-1; the D call may be TRBD1 or TRBD2 (7 bases each). Material for sequencing was a population of CD138-negative cells sorted from bone marrow. The CDR3 reads CASSPGGGLYNEQFF. The CDR3 nucleotides read TGTGCCAGCAGCCCAGGGGGGGGGCTTTACAATGAGCAGTTCTTC. Based on the CDR3 plus reference TRBV7-3 and TRBJ2-1, the full variable domain is GAGVSQTPSNKVTEKGKYVELRCDPISGHTALYWYRQSLGQGPEFLIYFQGTGAADDSGLPNDRFFAVRPEGSVSTLKIQRTERGDSAVYLCASSPGGGLYNEQFFGPGTRLTVL.